Each of the 16 T cell receptor beta chains below was sequenced from the same sample in a study of blood T cell repertoires in COVID-19. Produced via immunoSEQ multiplex PCR; TCRdb's table is partial and in-frame only. This table has under 300,000 clones, about four fifths appearing once. The sequencing sample was made of peripheral blood. The receptor source for this set is a man aged 25-40 years who had recovered from COVID-19.

The V and J genes are TRBV3-1 (or the pseudogene TRBV3-2) and TRBJ2-6; maybe TRBD1 (6 bases). V lost 4 bases and J lost 8, with 12 bases in between. CDR3 length: 14 residues. Germline V lookup: CDR1 LGHDT, CDR2 YNNKEL (reference sequence). The CDR3 loop reads CASSPATGTNVLTF. CDR3 coding DNA: TGTGCCAGCAGCCCAGCAACAGGGACCAACGTCCTGACTTTC.

This clone was observed a handful of times. The chain recombines TRBV7-8 with TRBJ1-6, with unresolved D. This CDR3 has 13 residues. Trimming took 2 bases from V and 13 from J, leaving 12 bases between them. Germline CDR1 and CDR2: SGHVS and FQNEAQ. This CDR3 is CASSLSSRGPLHF. In nucleotides, the CDR3 is TGTGCCAGCAGCTTATCAAGCCGAGGTCCCCTCCACTTT. Full variable domain (missing parts from reference TRBV7-8 and TRBJ1-6): GAGVSQSPRYKVAKRGQDVALRCDPISGHVSLFWYQQALGQGPEFLTYFQNEAQLDKSGLPSDRFFAERPEGSVSTLKIQRTQQEDSAVYLCASSLSSRGPLHFGNGTRLTVT.

This chain links TRBV7-9 with TRBJ2-2; 7 nucleotides match TRBD2. CDR3 length equals 16 residues. CDR1 SEHNR and CDR2 FQNEAQ come from the germline V gene (reference sequence). The V segment lost 2 bases and the J segment 3 bases; nucleotides outside the gene matches: 6. The CDR3 region has the DNA TGTGCCAGCAGCTTAACAAGACTAGCATACACCGGGGAGCTGTTTTTT. This encodes CASSLTRLAYTGELFF.

This clone was picked up a small number of times. This chain connects TRBV2 to TRBJ1-2, with D perhaps matching TRBD1 (5 bases). The CDR3 sequence is 14 residues long. From germline, CDR1 is SNHLY and CDR2 FYNNEI. V shed 6 bases and J shed 8 bases, with 19 bases lying between them. The CDR3 DNA follows: TGTGCCAGCAGCCGAACATCAGGGTTAATGGGCTACACCTTC. Translation: CASSRTSGLMGYTF.

The chain joins TRBV5-1 to TRBJ2-5; 8 positions match TRBD2. The germline gives CDR1 SGHRS, CDR2 YFSETQ. The CDR3 consists of 17 residues. Unmatched junction bases numbered 14, after V lost 2 bases and J lost 5 bases. The CDR3 DNA follows: TGCGCCAGCAGCTTCTCCGGGACTAGGGTATTACCCGAGACCCAGTACTTC. Translated: CASSFSGTRVLPETQYF.

The V gene is TRBV28, the J gene TRBJ2-6; 9 bases agree with TRBD2. The germline V gene encodes CDR1 MDHEN and CDR2 SYDVKM. The CDR3 sequence is 16 residues long. The ends lost 6 bases at V and 1 base at J; junction bases unmatched: 4. The CDR3 region is CASSAGGPSGANVLTF. In DNA, the CDR3 is TGTGCCAGCAGCGCGGGGGGGCCGTCTGGGGCCAACGTCCTGACTTTC.

This clone appeared a single time. This chain joins TRBV9 and TRBJ1-3; D ambiguous. CDR1 and CDR2 from the germline V gene are SGDLS and YYNGEE. The CDR3 contains 15 residues. V was cut by 3 bases and J by 0 bases, with 10 bases left in between. CDR3 loop: CASSEHPGSGNTIYF. The CDR3 bases are TGTGCCAGCAGCGAACATCCGGGCTCTGGAAACACCATATATTTT.

The chain's CDR3 is CASSLQGTSRSYNSPLHF. The CDR3 region has the DNA TGCGCCAGCAGCTTGCAGGGGACGTCCCGCTCCTATAATTCACCCCTCCACTTT. The V call is TRBV5-1, the J call TRBJ1-6, with a possible D match to TRBD1 (6 bases). The CDR3 covers 18 residues. The V end was cut by 1 base, the J end by 0 bases, with 14 bases between. Germline assignment: CDR1 SGHRS and CDR2 YFSETQ.

This chain connects TRBV10-3 to TRBJ2-2, with a weak D call TRBD2 (6 bases). Trimming took off 2 bases at V and 3 bases at J, with 7 bases between the two ends. The CDR3 loop spans 14 amino acids. Germline CDR1 and CDR2: ENHRY and SYGVKD. The CDR3: CAISEPSDTGELFF. The CDR3 region has the DNA TGTGCCATCAGTGAGCCTAGCGACACCGGGGAGCTGTTTTTT.

V gene TRBV2 combines with J gene TRBJ1-5; D is unclear. Germline CDR1 is SNHLY and CDR2 is FYNNEI. The length of the CDR3 is 15 residues. The ends were cut back, 2 bases at V and 4 bases at J, with 12 bases in the middle. The CDR3: CASSELRRANQPQHF. CDR3 DNA sequence: TGTGCCAGCAGTGAATTAAGGCGGGCGAATCAGCCCCAGCATTTT.

The chain recombines TRBV19 with TRBJ2-2, with 7 bases identical to TRBD1. This CDR3 contains 15 residues. J lost 5 bases, V lost 4 bases, and 7 bases had no gene match. Germline V gene data show CDR1 as LNHDA and CDR2 as SQIVND (reference sequence). CDR3 sequence (DNA): TGTGCCAGTAGTACCACAGGGGTCTCTACCGGGGAGCTGTTTTTT. Residues: CASSTTGVSTGELFF.

CDR3 region: CASSGDSETQYF. DNA for the CDR3: TGTGCCAGCAGTGGGGACTCAGAGACCCAGTACTTC. The chain employs TRBV2 and TRBJ2-5, with TRBD2 as a possible D gene (6 bases). CDR1 and CDR2 from the germline V gene are SNHLY and FYNNEI. The CDR3 extends over 12 amino acids. V lost 4 bases and J 4 bases, leaving 7 bases between the germline ends.

J is TRBJ1-6 and V is TRBV18, with D unresolved. The CDR3 has 13 amino acids. Germline assignment: CDR1 KGHSH and CDR2 LQKENI. Trimming took 4 bases from V and 7 from J, leaving 8 bases between them. The CDR3 protein is CASSQEQNSPLHF. DNA for the CDR3: TGTGCCAGCTCACAAGAACAGAATTCACCCCTCCACTTT.

The chain recombines TRBV9 with TRBJ2-3; TRBD2 matches at 14 bases. CDR1 is SGDLS, CDR2 YYNGEE, per germline. V was clipped by 4 bases and J by 1 base; unmatched bases: 11. There are 19 residues in the CDR3. The CDR3 region has the DNA TGTGCCAGCAGCAGACTAGCGGGGGGGCTCCGACTACGCACAGATACGCAGTATTTT. It specifies CASSRLAGGLRLRTDTQYF.

The gene calls are TRBV2 and TRBJ1-4; D possibly corresponds to TRBD1 (6 bases). The CDR3 has 15 amino acids. The V and J ends lost 3 bases and 4 bases respectively, with 12 bases between them. From germline, CDR1 is SNHLY and CDR2 FYNNEI. The CDR3 here is CASSELRTDNEKLFF. In DNA form, the CDR3 reads TGTGCCAGCAGTGAGTTGAGGACAGATAATGAAAAACTGTTTTTT.

The rearrangement joins TRBV14 to TRBJ2-5; a weak D match, TRBD1 (6 bases). The V gene's germline CDR1 is SGHDN and CDR2 FVKESK. The CDR3 has 13 amino acids. Trimming removed 4 bases from V and 3 bases from J, with 9 bases in between. The CDR3 DNA reads TGTGCCAGCAGCCTCTGGACAGAAGAGACCCAGTACTTC. Translated: CASSLWTEETQYF.